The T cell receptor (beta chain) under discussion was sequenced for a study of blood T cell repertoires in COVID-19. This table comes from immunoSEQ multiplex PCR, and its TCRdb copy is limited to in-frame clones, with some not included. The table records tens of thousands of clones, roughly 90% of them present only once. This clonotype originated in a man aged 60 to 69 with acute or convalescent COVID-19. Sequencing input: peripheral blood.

The CDR3, as DNA: TGTGCCAGCAGTTTAGGCCACAATGAGCAGTTCTTC. Protein product: CASSLGHNEQFF. The rearrangement links TRBV27 to TRBJ2-1; D gene uncertain. Per the germline V gene, CDR1 is MNHEY and CDR2 is SMNVEV (reference sequence). The CDR3 runs to 12 residues. V shed 2 bases and J shed 5 bases, with 4 bases lying between them.